This TCR beta chain was captured in a study of T cell responses to AZD1222 COVID-19 vaccine. Comment on this clone: Its antigen is unidentified.

Study findings and constraints: A mostly white British donor set with more females was recruited, and clonal diversity was possibly underestimated.

Trimming at V came to 5 bases and at J to 7 bases, leaving 10 bases not matched to a gene. Germline V gene lookup returns CDR1 SEHNR and CDR2 FQNEAQ (reference sequence). The CDR3 covers 15 residues. TCRdb's copy holds only in-frame clones and misses some; the assay was immunoSEQ multiplex PCR. The profile shows 75,000 to 100,000 clones, approximately 87% of them singletons. The TCR was taken from an adult in good health. The sequenced sample was peripheral blood, obtained on day 0 of AZD1222 vaccination. The chain has TRBV7-9 and TRBJ1-4; 7 positions match TRBD1. As DNA, the CDR3 is TGTGCCAGCAGCGGAGAGACAGGGAGAGGTGAAAAACTGTTTTTT. Its protein is CASSGETGRGEKLFF.